This passage covers 31 T cell receptor beta chains from one sample sequenced in a study of cytomegalovirus exposure and HLA in healthy donors (dated by TCRdb to between 2016 and 2019). Libraries were made using the immunoSEQ multiplex PCR assay. For the multiplex PCR, a mixture combining 60 forward primers for TCR Vbeta segments and 13 reverse primers for TCR Jbeta segments was used. TCRdb carries this immuneACCESS record with in-frame sequences only. Its versions omit some clonotypes, under half of them owing to an unresolved V gene in the studies checked, with the rest unexplained. Within this sample are approximately 120,000 clones, with 70% to 80% of them counted one time only. The top ten constitute around 9.1% of the sample. Sequences were obtained from PBMCs. The receptors derive from a woman aged 50 to 60 in good health and CMV-seropositive.

This chain connects TRBV5-6 to TRBJ2-7; TRBD2 matches at 15 bases. The junction had 13 bases not matched to a gene; V was cut back by 3 bases and J by 3 bases. Germline values: CDR1 SGHDT, CDR2 YYEEEE. The CDR3 consists of 19 residues. This CDR3 reads CASSSWGLRTSGGVYEQYF. In DNA, the CDR3 is TGTGCCAGCAGCTCCTGGGGCCTCCGGACTAGCGGGGGGGTCTACGAGCAGTACTTC.

The rearrangement joins TRBV6-6 to TRBJ1-2; 7 bases fit TRBD1. The V gene's germline CDR1 is MNHNY and CDR2 SVGAGI (reference sequence). This CDR3 contains 14 residues. J was trimmed by 1 base and V by 5 bases; bases with no gene match: 4. The DNA for the CDR3 is TGTGCCAGCAGTCGGGACAGCTTTAACTATGGCTACACCTTC. Protein product: CASSRDSFNYGYTF.

V gene TRBV14 combines with J gene TRBJ2-7; the D gene is possibly TRBD2 (6 bases). The length of the CDR3 is 16 residues. Per the germline V gene, CDR1 is SGHDN and CDR2 is FVKESK. With 5 bases removed from V and 1 base from J, the gap between germline ends came to 18 bases. The CDR3 region is CASSFRGTVRSYEQYF. The CDR3 coding sequence is TGTGCCAGCAGCTTTCGGGGGACCGTTCGATCCTACGAGCAGTACTTC.

V and J are TRBV6-5 and TRBJ2-2; D uncertain. Germline CDR1 and CDR2: MNHEY and SVGAGI. Between the trimmed V and J ends, which lost 4 bases and 7 bases, there was a span of 13 bases. The CDR3 length is 14 residues. This CDR3 reads CASSLEWRVGELFF. The CDR3 bases are TGTGCCAGCAGTTTGGAGTGGAGAGTCGGGGAGCTGTTTTTT.

The chain employs TRBV18 and TRBJ2-7; D is unclear. CDR1 is KGHSH, CDR2 LQKENI, per germline. V shed 6 bases and J shed 0 bases, with 3 bases lying between them. This CDR3 has 11 residues. The CDR3 is CASSLSYEQYF. The CDR3 DNA follows: TGTGCCAGCTCCCTCTCCTACGAGCAGTACTTC.

This clone was seen only once. CDR3 nucleotide sequence: TGCGCCAGCAGGGTCGGGACTAGCGGGAGTACAGATACGCAGTATTTT. Translation: CASRVGTSGSTDTQYF. The chain is built from TRBV5-1 and TRBJ2-3, with 14 bases lining up with TRBD2. This CDR3 region has 16 residues. Germline assignment: CDR1 SGHRS and CDR2 YFSETQ. Unmatched junction bases numbered 5, after V lost 5 bases and J lost 3 bases.

The rearrangement uses TRBV7-2 and TRBJ1-5; D gene unclear. Germline loops: CDR1 SGHTA, CDR2 FQGNSA. The length of the CDR3 is 13 residues. V lost 5 bases to trimming and J lost 11 bases, with 16 bases between them. The CDR3 sequence is CASSPAGMGSQHF. CDR3 coding DNA: TGTGCCAGCAGCCCGGCGGGCATGGGTTCCCAGCATTTT.

This clone was detected once. The chain couples TRBV30 to TRBJ2-1, with TRBD1 identical over 9 bases. The CDR3 is 14 amino acids. Germline V gene data show CDR1 as GTSNPN and CDR2 as SVGIG (reference sequence). Losses at the gene ends were 3 bases for V and 10 bases for J; bases not matched to a gene: 10. CDR3 protein: CAWRAGTGLLEQFF. In DNA, the CDR3 is TGTGCCTGGAGGGCCGGGACAGGGCTCTTAGAGCAGTTCTTC.

This chain connects TRBV25-1 to TRBJ2-1, with D possibly matching TRBD1 (6 bases). Per germline, CDR1 MGHDK and CDR2 SYGVNS. This CDR3 contains 16 residues. V lost 3 bases and J 2 bases, leaving 14 bases between the germline ends. This chain's CDR3 is CASSEGHRAAYNEQFF. The DNA of the CDR3 is TGTGCCAGCAGTGAGGGGCACAGGGCCGCCTACAATGAGCAGTTCTTC.

The chain uses TRBV14 and TRBJ1-4, with D perhaps matching TRBD1 (6 bases). The germline CDR1 and CDR2 sequences are SGHDN and FVKESK. This CDR3 region has 16 residues. The germline V and J ends were trimmed by 4 bases and 0 bases, with 12 bases remaining between them. CDR3 sequence reads: CASSPGTFATNEKLFF. The DNA of the CDR3 is TGTGCCAGCAGCCCTGGGACATTTGCAACTAATGAAAAACTGTTTTTT.

V is TRBV29-1 and J is TRBJ2-1, with TRBD1 matching over 9 bases. The CDR3 runs 16 residues. The J segment lost 4 bases and the V segment lost 4 bases, leaving 11 bases of the junction unmatched. Germline-derived CDR1 and CDR2 are SQVTM and ANQGSEA. The CDR3 nucleotides read TGCAGCGTTGCTTCGTCCGGGACAGGGAAATACAATGAGCAGTTCTTC. Its translation: CSVASSGTGKYNEQFF.

This clone has just one count. The chain carries TRBV20-1 and TRBJ2-3, with D unclear. The V gene's germline CDR1 is DFQATT and CDR2 SNEGSKA (reference sequence). The CDR3 loop spans 11 amino acids. The V gene lost 6 bases and the J gene lost 6 bases, with 10 bases spanning the gap. The CDR3 sequence: CSALVLDTQYF. CDR3 nucleotides: TGCAGTGCCCTAGTTTTGGATACGCAGTATTTT.

The genes are TRBV19 and TRBJ1-5; D not resolved. From germline, CDR1 is LNHDA and CDR2 SQIVND (reference sequence). This CDR3 is 15 amino acids long. V lost 1 base and J lost 4, with 11 bases in between. CDR3 region: CASSIGRGGNQPQHF. The CDR3 nucleotides are TGTGCCAGTAGTATAGGACGAGGAGGTAATCAGCCCCAGCATTTT.

The genes are TRBV30 and TRBJ1-5; 9 nucleotides line up with TRBD1. Trimming took 2 bases from V and 7 from J; bases not matched to a gene: 6. Germline CDR1 GTSNPN, CDR2 SVGIG (reference sequence). The CDR3 length is 14 residues. DNA for the CDR3: TGTGCCTGGAGTACGGGACAGGGCCCCCAGCCCCAGCATTTT. Amino acid sequence: CAWSTGQGPQPQHF.

This sequence joins TRBV6-5 and TRBJ1-4; TRBD1 matches 10 bases. This CDR3 contains 15 residues. Trimming at V came to 0 bases and at J to 8 bases, leaving 3 bases not matched to a gene. Looked up from germline, CDR1 is MNHEY and CDR2 is SVGAGI. CDR3 sequence reads: CASSYSGTGEEKLFF. The CDR3 coding sequence is TGTGCCAGCAGTTACTCCGGGACAGGGGAGGAAAAACTGTTTTTT.

The V call is TRBV12-5, the J call TRBJ2-7, with D tentatively TRBD1 (6 bases). Germline CDR1 and CDR2: LGHNT and FRNRAP. This CDR3 has 15 amino acids. The V end was cut by 0 bases, the J end by 2 bases, with 11 bases between. This CDR3 reads CASGLVHGDTYEQYF. The DNA for the CDR3 is TGTGCTAGTGGTTTGGTACACGGGGACACCTACGAGCAGTACTTC. The full variable domain, rest sourced from reference TRBV12-5 and TRBJ2-7, is DARVTQTPRHKVTEMGQEVTMRCQPILGHNTVFWYRQTMMQGLELLAYFRNRAPLDDSGMPKDRFSAEMPDATLATLKIQPSEPRDSAVYFCASGLVHGDTYEQYFGPGTRLTVT.

This clone came up a few times. The V gene is TRBV9, the J gene TRBJ1-2; possibly TRBD1 for D (5 bases). CDR3 size: 14 residues. In germline, CDR1 is SGDLS, CDR2 YYNGEE. Trimming took off 4 bases at V and 2 bases at J, with 12 bases between the two ends. CDR3 in amino acids: CASSPAYRNYGYTF. In DNA, the CDR3 is TGTGCCAGCAGCCCAGCATACAGGAACTATGGCTACACCTTC.

J is TRBJ2-1 and V is TRBV7-3; possibly TRBD2 for D (5 bases). Germline CDR1 SGHTA, CDR2 FQGTGA. This CDR3 region has 15 residues. Trimming took 5 bases from V and 0 from J, leaving 11 bases between them. CDR3 in DNA: TGTGCCAGCAGCCCGGACTCCAGCTCCTACAATGAGCAGTTCTTC. As protein: CASSPDSSSYNEQFF.

The chain employs TRBV2 and TRBJ2-2, with no clear D. The CDR3 extends over 13 amino acids. V lost 2 bases, J lost 7 bases, and 8 bases lay in between. CDR1 is SNHLY, CDR2 FYNNEI, per germline. The CDR3 DNA follows: TGTGCCAGCAGTGAAAGTCGTAGCGGGGAGCTGTTTTTT. It translates to CASSESRSGELFF.

The V call is TRBV5-1, the J call TRBJ2-3, with D perhaps TRBD1 (6 bases). The CDR3 loop spans 13 amino acids. From germline, CDR1 is SGHRS and CDR2 YFSETQ. Trimming removed 6 bases from V and 3 bases from J, with 11 bases in between. The CDR3 reads CASTLQGTDTQYF. The CDR3 DNA reads as TGCGCCAGCACTCTACAGGGAACAGATACGCAGTATTTT.

CDR3 amino acids: CASSMTGSHNQPQHF. The CDR3 DNA reads TGTGCCAGTAGTATGACAGGGTCCCACAATCAGCCCCAGCATTTT. The chain employs TRBV19 and TRBJ1-5, with 7 bases fitting TRBD1. V dropped 3 bases and J dropped 3; count of bases not matched to a gene: 5. CDR1 and CDR2 from the germline V gene are LNHDA and SQIVND (reference sequence). This CDR3 has 15 amino acids.

The chain uses TRBV6-6 and TRBJ1-5, with D possibly being TRBD1 (5 bases). Germline assignment: CDR1 MNHNY and CDR2 SVGAGI (reference sequence). Trimming took 2 bases from V and 7 from J, leaving 9 bases between them. The CDR3 totals 13 residues. CDR3 sequence (DNA): TGTGCCAGCAGTTACGGGGGGGGACAGCCCCAGCATTTT. Translating it yields CASSYGGGQPQHF.

In its sample, this clone was seen once. The chain employs TRBV11-2 and TRBJ2-7; D possibly corresponds to TRBD2 (6 bases). This CDR3 spans 15 amino acids. With 4 bases removed from V and 2 bases from J, the gap between germline ends came to 15 bases. Germline CDR1 reads SGHAT; CDR2 reads FQNNGV. CDR3 nucleotide sequence: TGTGCCAGCAGCTCGGGAGCCAGCTTTGCCTACGAGCAGTACTTC. Translation gives CASSSGASFAYEQYF.

This chain links TRBV5-1 with TRBJ1-6; 8 bases line up with TRBD1. In germline, CDR1 is SGHRS, CDR2 YFSETQ. The CDR3 consists of 16 residues. The ends lost 4 bases at V and 3 bases at J; junction bases unmatched: 6. The CDR3 here is CASSADTGGYNSPLHF. The CDR3 DNA is TGCGCCAGCAGCGCGGACACAGGGGGCTATAATTCACCCCTCCACTTT.

About this clone itself: Other DNA sequences in this specimen translate into the identical CDR3. The gene calls are TRBV7-2 and TRBJ2-1; 7 bases are shared with TRBD2. CDR3 size: 14 residues. Germline-derived CDR1 and CDR2 are SGHTA and FQGNSA. Germline trimming cut 1 base from V and 13 bases from J; bases unmatched to any gene: 10. The chain's CDR3 is CASSLEASGGHQFF. As DNA, the CDR3 is TGTGCCAGCAGCTTAGAGGCTAGCGGCGGACATCAGTTCTTC.

The chain recombines TRBV29-1 with TRBJ2-7; 8 bases agree with TRBD1. V dropped 5 bases and J dropped 3; count of bases not matched to a gene: 12. This CDR3 is 15 amino acids long. Germline loops: CDR1 SQVTM, CDR2 ANQGSEA. The CDR3 region is CSVSAGDRPYYEQYF. DNA for the CDR3: TGCAGCGTTTCCGCCGGGGACAGGCCCTACTACGAGCAGTACTTC.

As DNA, the CDR3 is TGTGCCAGCAGCTGGACCGGGAGCACAACTAGCACAGATACGCAGTATTTT. This gives the protein CASSWTGSTTSTDTQYF. The J gene is TRBJ2-3, the V gene TRBV7-9, with a possible D match to TRBD2 (6 bases). V shed 4 bases and J shed 0 bases, with 17 bases lying between them. Germline CDR1 reads SEHNR; CDR2 reads FQNEAQ (reference sequence). This CDR3 spans 17 amino acids.

This chain joins TRBV7-2 and TRBJ2-1, with TRBD2 matching over 7 bases. The germline CDR1 and CDR2 sequences are SGHTA and FQGNSA. V shed 2 bases and J 7 bases; nucleotides not matched to a gene: 8. The CDR3 contains 15 residues. DNA for the CDR3: TGTGCCAGCAGCTTATCACCGACTAGCTATAATGAGCAGTTCTTC. This encodes CASSLSPTSYNEQFF.

V and J are TRBV2 and TRBJ2-5; TRBD2 matches at 12 bases. V was pared by 1 base and J by 3 bases, with 3 bases of the junction left unmatched. Germline CDR1 is SNHLY and CDR2 is FYNNEI. The CDR3 spans 16 residues. The CDR3 region has the DNA TGTGCCAGCAGTGAAGGGACTAGCGGGACAAAAGAGACCCAGTACTTC. This translates into CASSEGTSGTKETQYF.

The V call is TRBV5-1, the J call TRBJ2-7, with 10 bases fitting TRBD2. This CDR3 contains 15 residues. Germline values: CDR1 SGHRS, CDR2 YFSETQ. V gave up 1 base and J gave up 6 bases; unmatched junction bases: 7. The CDR3 nucleotides are TGCGCCAGCAGCTTGAGGCTAGCGGGAGTGGCCGAGCAGTACTTC. Protein product: CASSLRLAGVAEQYF.

The rearrangement links TRBV4-1 to TRBJ2-1; D is possibly TRBD2 (5 bases). V gave up 2 bases and J gave up 8 bases, with 22 bases separating them. The CDR3 loop spans 17 amino acids. Per the germline V gene, CDR1 is MGHRA and CDR2 is YSYEKL. This chain's CDR3 is CASSQFPEPSPGDEQFF. The CDR3 DNA follows: TGCGCCAGCAGCCAATTTCCCGAACCCTCCCCCGGGGATGAGCAGTTCTTC.